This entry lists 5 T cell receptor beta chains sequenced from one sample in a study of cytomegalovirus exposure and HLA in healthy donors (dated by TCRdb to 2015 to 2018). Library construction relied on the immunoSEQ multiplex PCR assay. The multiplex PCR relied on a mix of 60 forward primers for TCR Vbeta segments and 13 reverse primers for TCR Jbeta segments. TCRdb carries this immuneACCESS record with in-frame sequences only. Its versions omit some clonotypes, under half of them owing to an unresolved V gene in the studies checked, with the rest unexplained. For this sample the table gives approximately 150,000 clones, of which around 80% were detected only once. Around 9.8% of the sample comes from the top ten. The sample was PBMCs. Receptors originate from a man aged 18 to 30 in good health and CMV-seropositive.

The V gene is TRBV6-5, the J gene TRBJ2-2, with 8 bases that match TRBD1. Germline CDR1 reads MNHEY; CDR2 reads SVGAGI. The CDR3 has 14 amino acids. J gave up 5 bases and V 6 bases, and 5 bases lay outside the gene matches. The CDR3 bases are TGTGCCAGCAGCAGGGGGCACGGTACCGGGGAGCTGTTTTTT. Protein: CASSRGHGTGELFF.

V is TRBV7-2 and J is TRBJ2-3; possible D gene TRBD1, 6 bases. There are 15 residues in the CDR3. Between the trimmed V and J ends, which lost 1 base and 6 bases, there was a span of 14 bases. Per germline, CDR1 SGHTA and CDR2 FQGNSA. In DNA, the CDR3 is TGTGCCAGCAGCTTAGGGTTGGGGGCAGGGGATACGCAGTATTTT. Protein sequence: CASSLGLGAGDTQYF.

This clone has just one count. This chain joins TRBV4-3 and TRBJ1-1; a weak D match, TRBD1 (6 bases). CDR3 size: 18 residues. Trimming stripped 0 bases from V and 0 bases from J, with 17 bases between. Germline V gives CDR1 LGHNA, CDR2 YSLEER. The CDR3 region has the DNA TGCGCCAGCAGCCAAGATCCTCGGGGGGCACTCATGAACACTGAAGCTTTCTTT. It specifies CASSQDPRGALMNTEAFF.

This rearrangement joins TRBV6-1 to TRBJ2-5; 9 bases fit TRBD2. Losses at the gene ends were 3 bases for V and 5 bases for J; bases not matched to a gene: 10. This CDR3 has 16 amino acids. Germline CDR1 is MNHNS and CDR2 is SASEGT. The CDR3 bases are TGTGCCAGCAGTGACCTAAGGCTAGCGGGGTGGGAGACCCAGTACTTC. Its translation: CASSDLRLAGWETQYF.

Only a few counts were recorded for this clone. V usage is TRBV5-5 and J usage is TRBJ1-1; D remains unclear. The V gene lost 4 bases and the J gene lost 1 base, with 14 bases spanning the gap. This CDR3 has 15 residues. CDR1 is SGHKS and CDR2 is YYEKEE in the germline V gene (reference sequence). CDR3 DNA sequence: TGTGCCAGCAGCCAATTTATAGGAGGGAACACTGAAGCTTTCTTT. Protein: CASSQFIGGNTEAFF.